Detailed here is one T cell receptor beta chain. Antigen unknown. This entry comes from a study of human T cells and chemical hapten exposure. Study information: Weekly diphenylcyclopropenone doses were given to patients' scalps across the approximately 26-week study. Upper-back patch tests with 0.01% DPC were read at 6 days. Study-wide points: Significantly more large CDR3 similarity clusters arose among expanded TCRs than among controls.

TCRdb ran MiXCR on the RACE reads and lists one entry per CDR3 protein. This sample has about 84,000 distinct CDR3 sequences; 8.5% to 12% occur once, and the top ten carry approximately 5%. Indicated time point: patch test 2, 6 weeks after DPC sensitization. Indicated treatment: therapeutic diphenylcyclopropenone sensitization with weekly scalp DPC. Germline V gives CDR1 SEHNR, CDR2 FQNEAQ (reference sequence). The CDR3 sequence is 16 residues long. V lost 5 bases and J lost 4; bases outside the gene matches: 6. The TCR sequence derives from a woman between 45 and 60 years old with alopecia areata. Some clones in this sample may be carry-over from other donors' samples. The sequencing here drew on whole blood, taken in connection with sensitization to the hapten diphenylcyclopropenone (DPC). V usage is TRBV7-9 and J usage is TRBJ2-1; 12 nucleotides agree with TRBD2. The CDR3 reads CASSPRTSGNYNEQFF. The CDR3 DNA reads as TGTGCCAGCAGCCCAAGGACTAGCGGGAATTACAATGAGCAGTTCTTC.